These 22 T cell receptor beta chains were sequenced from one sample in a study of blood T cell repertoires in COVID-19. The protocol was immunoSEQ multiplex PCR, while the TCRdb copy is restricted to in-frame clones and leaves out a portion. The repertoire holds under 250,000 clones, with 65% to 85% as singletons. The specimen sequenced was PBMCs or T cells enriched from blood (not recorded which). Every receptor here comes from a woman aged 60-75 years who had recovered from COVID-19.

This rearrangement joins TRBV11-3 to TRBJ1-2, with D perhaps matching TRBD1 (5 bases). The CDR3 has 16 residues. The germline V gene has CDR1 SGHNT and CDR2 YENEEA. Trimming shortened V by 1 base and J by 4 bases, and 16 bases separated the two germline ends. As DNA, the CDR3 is TGTGCCAGCAGCTTAGCGAGGACCACTCAGGGCTATGGCTACACCTTC. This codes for CASSLARTTQGYGYTF. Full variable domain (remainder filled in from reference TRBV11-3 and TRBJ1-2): EAGVVQSPRYKIIEKKQPVAFWCNPISGHNTLYWYLQNLGQGPELLIRYENEEAVDDSQLPKDRFSAERLKGVDSTLKIQPAELGDSAVYLCASSLARTTQGYGYTFGSGTRLTVV.

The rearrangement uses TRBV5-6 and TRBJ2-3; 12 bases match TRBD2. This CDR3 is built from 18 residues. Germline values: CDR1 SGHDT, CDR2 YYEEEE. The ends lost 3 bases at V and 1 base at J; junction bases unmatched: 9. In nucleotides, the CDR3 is TGTGCCAGCAGCTCATGGACTAGCGGGAATGGGCGCACAGATACGCAGTATTTT. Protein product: CASSSWTSGNGRTDTQYF.

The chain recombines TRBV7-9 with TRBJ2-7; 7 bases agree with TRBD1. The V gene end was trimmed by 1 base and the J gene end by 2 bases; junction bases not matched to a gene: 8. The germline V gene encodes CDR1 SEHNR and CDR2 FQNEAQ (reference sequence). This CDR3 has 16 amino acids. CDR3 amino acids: CASSLVGQFGPYEQYF. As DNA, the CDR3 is TGTGCCAGCAGCTTAGTGGGACAGTTCGGGCCCTACGAGCAGTACTTC.

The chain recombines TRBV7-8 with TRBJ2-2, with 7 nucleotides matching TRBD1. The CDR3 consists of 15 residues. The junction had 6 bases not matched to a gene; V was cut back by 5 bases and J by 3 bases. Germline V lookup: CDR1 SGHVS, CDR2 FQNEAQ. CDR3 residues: CASSEGAGDTGELFF. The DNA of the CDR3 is TGTGCCAGCAGCGAGGGGGCAGGAGACACCGGGGAGCTGTTTTTT.

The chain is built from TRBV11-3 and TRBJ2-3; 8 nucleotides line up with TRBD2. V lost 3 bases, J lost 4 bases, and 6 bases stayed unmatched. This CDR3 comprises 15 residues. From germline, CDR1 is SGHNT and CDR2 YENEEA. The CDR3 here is CASSFHGRASDTQYF. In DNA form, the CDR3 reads TGTGCCAGCAGCTTCCACGGGAGGGCCTCAGATACGCAGTATTTT.

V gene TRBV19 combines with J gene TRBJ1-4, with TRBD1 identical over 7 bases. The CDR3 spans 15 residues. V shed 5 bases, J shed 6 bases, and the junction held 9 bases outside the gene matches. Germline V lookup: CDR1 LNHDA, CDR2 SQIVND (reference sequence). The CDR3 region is CASSPWTGPYEKLFF. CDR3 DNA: TGTGCCAGTAGTCCCTGGACAGGACCTTATGAAAAACTGTTTTTT.

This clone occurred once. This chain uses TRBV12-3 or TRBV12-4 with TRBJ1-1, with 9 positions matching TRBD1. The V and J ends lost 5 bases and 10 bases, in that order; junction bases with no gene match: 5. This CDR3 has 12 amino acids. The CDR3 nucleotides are TGTGCCAGCAGTCAATGGGACAGGGCAGCTTTCTTT. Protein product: CASSQWDRAAFF.

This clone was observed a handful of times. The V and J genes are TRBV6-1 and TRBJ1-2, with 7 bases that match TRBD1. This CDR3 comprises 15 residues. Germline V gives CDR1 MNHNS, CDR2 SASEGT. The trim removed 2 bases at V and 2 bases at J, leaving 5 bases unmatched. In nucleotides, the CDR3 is TGTGCCAGCAGTGAACGACAGGGCGGGAACTATGGCTACACCTTC. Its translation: CASSERQGGNYGYTF.

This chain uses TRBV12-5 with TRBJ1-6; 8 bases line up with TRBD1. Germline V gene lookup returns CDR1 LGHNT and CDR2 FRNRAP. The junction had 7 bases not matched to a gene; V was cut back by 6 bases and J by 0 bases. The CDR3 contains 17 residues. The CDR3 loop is CASGLRTGSSYNSPLHF. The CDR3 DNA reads TGTGCTAGTGGACTCAGGACAGGGAGCTCCTATAATTCACCCCTCCACTTT.

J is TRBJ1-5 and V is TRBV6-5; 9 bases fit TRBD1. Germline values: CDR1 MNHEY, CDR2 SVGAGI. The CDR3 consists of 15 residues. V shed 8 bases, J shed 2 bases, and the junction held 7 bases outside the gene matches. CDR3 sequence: CASVKDRGGNQPQHF. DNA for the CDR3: TGTGCCAGCGTAAAGGACAGGGGAGGCAATCAGCCCCAGCATTTT.

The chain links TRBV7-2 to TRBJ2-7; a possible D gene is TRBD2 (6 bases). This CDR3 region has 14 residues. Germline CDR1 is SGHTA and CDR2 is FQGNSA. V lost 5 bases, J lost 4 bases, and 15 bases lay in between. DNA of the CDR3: TGTGCCAGCAGCACAGGCGCGGGGCTATACGAGCAGTACTTC. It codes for CASSTGAGLYEQYF.

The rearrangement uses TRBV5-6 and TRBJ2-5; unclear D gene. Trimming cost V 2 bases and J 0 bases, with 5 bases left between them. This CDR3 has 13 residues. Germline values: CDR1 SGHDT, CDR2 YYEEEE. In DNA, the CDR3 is TGTGCCAGCAGCTTAGAGTACCAAGAGACCCAGTACTTC. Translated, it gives CASSLEYQETQYF. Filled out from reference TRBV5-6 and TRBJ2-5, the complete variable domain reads DAGVTQSPTHLIKTRGQQVTLRCSPKSGHDTVSWYQQALGQGPQFIFQYYEEEERQRGNFPDRFSGHQFPNYSSELNVNALLLGDSALYLCASSLEYQETQYFGPGTRLLVL.

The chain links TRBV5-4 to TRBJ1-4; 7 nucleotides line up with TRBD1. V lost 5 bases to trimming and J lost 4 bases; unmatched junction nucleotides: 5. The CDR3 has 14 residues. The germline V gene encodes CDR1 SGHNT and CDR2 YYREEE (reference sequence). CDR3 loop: CASRGDSNNEKLFF. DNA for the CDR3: TGTGCCAGCAGGGGGGACAGCAATAATGAAAAACTGTTTTTT.

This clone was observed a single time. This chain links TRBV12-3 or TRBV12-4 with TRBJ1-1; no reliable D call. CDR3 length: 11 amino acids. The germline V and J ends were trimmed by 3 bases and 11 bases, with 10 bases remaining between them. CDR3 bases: TGTGCCAGCAGTTTTGGGAGTACGGCTTTCTTT. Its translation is CASSFGSTAFF.

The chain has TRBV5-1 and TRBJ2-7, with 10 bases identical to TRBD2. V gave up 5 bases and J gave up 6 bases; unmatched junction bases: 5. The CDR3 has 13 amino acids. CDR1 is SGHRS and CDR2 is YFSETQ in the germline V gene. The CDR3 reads CASRGLAGVEQYF. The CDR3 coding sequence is TGCGCCAGCAGAGGGCTAGCGGGAGTCGAGCAGTACTTC.

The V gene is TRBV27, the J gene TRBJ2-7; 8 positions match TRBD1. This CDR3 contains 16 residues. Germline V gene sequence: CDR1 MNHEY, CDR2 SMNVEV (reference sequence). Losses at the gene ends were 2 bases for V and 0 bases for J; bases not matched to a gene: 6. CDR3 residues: CASSLDITGGSYEQYF. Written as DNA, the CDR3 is TGTGCCAGCAGTTTAGATATTACAGGGGGCTCCTACGAGCAGTACTTC.

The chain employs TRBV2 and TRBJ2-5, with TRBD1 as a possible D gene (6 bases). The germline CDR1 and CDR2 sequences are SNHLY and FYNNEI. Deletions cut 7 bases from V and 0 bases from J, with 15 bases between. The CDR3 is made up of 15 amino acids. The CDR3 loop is CASTPRTVYQETQYF. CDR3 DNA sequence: TGTGCCAGCACCCCACGGACAGTCTACCAAGAGACCCAGTACTTC.

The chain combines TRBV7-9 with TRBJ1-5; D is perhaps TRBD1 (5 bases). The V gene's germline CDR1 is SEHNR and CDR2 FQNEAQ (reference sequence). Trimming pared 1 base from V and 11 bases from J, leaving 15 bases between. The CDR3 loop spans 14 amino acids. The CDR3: CASSLGLGLEAQHF. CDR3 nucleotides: TGTGCCAGCAGCTTAGGTTTGGGACTCGAGGCCCAGCATTTT.

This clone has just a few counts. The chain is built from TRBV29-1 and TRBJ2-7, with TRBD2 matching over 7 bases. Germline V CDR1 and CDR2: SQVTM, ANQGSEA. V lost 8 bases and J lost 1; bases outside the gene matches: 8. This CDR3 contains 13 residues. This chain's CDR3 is CSFRVGGSYEQYF. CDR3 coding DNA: TGCAGCTTCCGCGTGGGGGGGTCCTACGAGCAGTACTTC.

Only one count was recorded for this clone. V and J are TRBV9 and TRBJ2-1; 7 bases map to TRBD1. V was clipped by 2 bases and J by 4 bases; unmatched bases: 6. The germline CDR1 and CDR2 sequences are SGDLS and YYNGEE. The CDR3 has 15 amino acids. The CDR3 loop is CASSVMGQLYNEQFF. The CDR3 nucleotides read TGTGCCAGCAGCGTCATGGGACAGCTTTACAATGAGCAGTTCTTC.

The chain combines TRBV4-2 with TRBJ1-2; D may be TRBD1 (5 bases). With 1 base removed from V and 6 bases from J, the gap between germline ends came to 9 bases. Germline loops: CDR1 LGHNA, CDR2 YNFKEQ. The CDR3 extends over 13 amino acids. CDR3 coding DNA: TGTGCCAGCAGCCAAGCGGGGGGAAATGGCTACACCTTC. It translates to CASSQAGGNGYTF.

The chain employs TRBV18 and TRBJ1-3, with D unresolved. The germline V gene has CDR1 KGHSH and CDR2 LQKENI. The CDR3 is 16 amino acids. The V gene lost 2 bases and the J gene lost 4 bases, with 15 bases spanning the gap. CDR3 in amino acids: CASSPEQRAIGNTIYF. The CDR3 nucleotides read TGTGCCAGCTCACCAGAACAGAGAGCTATAGGAAACACCATATATTTT.